The 3 T cell receptor beta chains reported below all come from one sample, sequenced in a study of blood T cell repertoires in COVID-19 (dated by TCRdb to about 2020). The library was prepared using the immunoSEQ multiplex PCR assay. TCRdb limited this immuneACCESS table to in-frame rearrangements with V and J called. A share of clones is missing; checked studies link under half to unresolved V genes, and the rest is unexplained. Across this sample there are about 95,000 clones, with just over 90% seen only once. Around 3.9% of the sample lies in the top ten. Sequenced material: peripheral blood. The origin of the receptors is a woman between 45 and 65 years old in a cohort sampled during active COVID-19.

The chain is built from TRBV7-8 and TRBJ2-2; tentative D call: TRBD1 (5 bases). V lost 6 bases, J lost 5 bases, and 16 bases lay in between. This CDR3 is built from 15 residues. CDR1 is SGHVS and CDR2 is FQNEAQ in the germline V gene. CDR3 in DNA: TGTGCCAGCAGTATAAACAGGATTCGTACCGGGGAGCTGTTTTTT. This encodes CASSINRIRTGELFF.

The rearrangement joins TRBV4-1 to TRBJ1-4; possible D gene TRBD1, 5 bases. With 3 bases removed from V and 10 bases from J, the gap between germline ends came to 18 bases. Germline loops: CDR1 MGHRA, CDR2 YSYEKL. The CDR3 length is 15 residues. CDR3 bases: TGCGCCAGCAGCCACCTGACAGAAGGAGGGGCAAAACTGTTTTTT. Protein product: CASSHLTEGGAKLFF.

CDR3 protein: CASSRGQNEQYF. The CDR3, as DNA: TGTGCCAGCAGCCGGGGACAGAACGAGCAGTACTTC. The chain couples TRBV12-3 or TRBV12-4 to TRBJ2-7; 7 bases fit TRBD1. The trim removed 6 bases at V and 5 bases at J, leaving 4 bases unmatched. The CDR3 has 12 residues.